The 22 T cell receptor beta chains in this list originate from one sample, sequenced in a study of cytotoxic CD8 clonotypes in ibrutinib-treated CLL. Assay: immunoSEQ multiplex PCR; the TCRdb copy retains only in-frame clones and omits some. Found here are more than 300,000 clones, around four fifths of them singletons; the top ten hold over 5%. This material consisted of PBMCs, taken before ibrutinib treatment. The receptors derive from a human donor with chronic lymphocytic leukemia.

The chain is built from TRBV27 and TRBJ1-2, with 7 positions matching TRBD1. Germline trimming cut 5 bases from V and 2 bases from J; bases unmatched to any gene: 2. Germline values: CDR1 MNHEY, CDR2 SMNVEV (reference sequence). CDR3 length: 13 amino acids. The CDR3: CASSRDSNYGYTF. DNA of the CDR3: TGTGCCAGCAGTCGGGACAGCAACTATGGCTACACCTTC.

The rearrangement uses TRBV5-4 and TRBJ1-2; D not certain. The CDR3 contains 15 residues. V gave up 2 bases and J gave up 6 bases, with 17 bases separating them. Germline assignment: CDR1 SGHNT and CDR2 YYREEE (reference sequence). The chain's CDR3 is CASSLLGSARNGYTF. DNA for the CDR3: TGTGCCAGCAGCTTATTGGGGTCGGCTCGGAATGGCTACACCTTC.

The chain carries TRBV29-1 and TRBJ2-2; TRBD1 or TRBD2 may be the D gene (5 bases each). Trimming shortened V by 4 bases and J by 4 bases, and 10 bases separated the two germline ends. The CDR3 sequence is 13 residues long. The germline V gene has CDR1 SQVTM and CDR2 ANQGSEA. The chain's CDR3 is CSVGRAGTGELFF. CDR3 sequence (DNA): TGCAGCGTTGGCAGGGCGGGCACCGGGGAGCTGTTTTTT.

The chain joins TRBV10-3 to TRBJ2-1, with 10 positions matching TRBD2. Germline values: CDR1 ENHRY, CDR2 SYGVKD. Unmatched junction bases numbered 4, after V lost 2 bases and J lost 6 bases. This CDR3 comprises 15 residues. CDR3 DNA: TGTGCCATCAGTGAGGGGCTAGCGGGGGCCAATGAGCAGTTCTTC. Translated: CAISEGLAGANEQFF.

A note on this clone: This sample includes further DNA sequences coding for the same CDR3. CDR3 region: CASSPGGQETQYF. Written as DNA, the CDR3 is TGTGCCAGCTCACCGGGGGGGCAAGAGACCCAGTACTTC. The chain carries TRBV18 and TRBJ2-5, with 7 bases identical to TRBD2. V was pared by 3 bases and J by 2 bases, with 0 bases of the junction left unmatched. This CDR3 comprises 13 residues. CDR1 and CDR2 (germline): KGHSH, LQKENI.

CDR3: CASSPTTNYGYTF. Written as DNA, the CDR3 is TGTGCCAGCAGTCCAACAACGAACTATGGCTACACCTTC. The chain couples TRBV28 to TRBJ1-2, with D unclear. The germline V and J ends were trimmed by 5 bases and 2 bases, with 9 bases remaining between them. In germline, CDR1 is MDHEN, CDR2 SYDVKM. The CDR3 has 13 residues.

The chain recombines TRBV6-1 with TRBJ1-2, with TRBD1 matching over 7 bases. V dropped 1 base and J dropped 7; count of bases not matched to a gene: 6. Germline-derived CDR1 and CDR2 are MNHNS and SASEGT. The CDR3 sequence is 14 residues long. The CDR3, as DNA: TGTGCCAGCAGTGAAGGACAGGGACTTAGTGGCTACACCTTC. This encodes CASSEGQGLSGYTF.

The chain joins TRBV9 to TRBJ2-1; D gene ambiguous. This CDR3 contains 15 residues. Trimming left V 4 bases short and J 0 bases short, with 11 bases between. The germline CDR1 and CDR2 sequences are SGDLS and YYNGEE. The CDR3 region is CASSPRTNSYNEQFF. The DNA of the CDR3 is TGTGCCAGCAGCCCCCGGACCAACTCCTACAATGAGCAGTTCTTC.

The J gene is TRBJ1-1, the V gene TRBV10-1; no firm D call. The CDR3 is 14 amino acids. The germline CDR1 and CDR2 sequences are WNHNN and SYGVQD (reference sequence). The V gene lost 2 bases and the J gene lost 1 base, with 8 bases spanning the gap. CDR3 sequence reads: CASSENSPNTEAFF. The CDR3 DNA sequence: TGCGCCAGCAGTGAGAACAGCCCGAACACTGAAGCTTTCTTT.

There are a few counts of this clone. The chain uses TRBV19 and TRBJ2-7, with 13 bases fitting TRBD2. With 6 bases clipped from V and 6 bases from J, the junction kept 8 bases outside the gene matches. Germline-derived CDR1 and CDR2 are LNHDA and SQIVND (reference sequence). The CDR3 length is 15 residues. CDR3 residues: CASSTLAGGPGEQYF. The CDR3 bases are TGTGCCAGTAGCACACTAGCGGGAGGGCCAGGCGAGCAGTACTTC. The full variable domain, with the rest looked up from reference TRBV19 and TRBJ2-7, is DGGITQSPKYLFRKEGQNVTLSCEQNLNHDAMYWYRQDPGQGLRLIYYSQIVNDFQKGDIAEGYSVSREKKESFPLTVTSAQKNPTAFYLCASSTLAGGPGEQYFGPGTRLTVT.

This clone was seen more than once but under ten times. The chain employs TRBV30 and TRBJ2-1; D perhaps matches TRBD2 (5 bases). The CDR3 totals 12 residues. The V gene lost 4 bases and the J gene lost 9 bases, with 13 bases spanning the gap. Germline V gene data show CDR1 as GTSNPN and CDR2 as SVGIG (reference sequence). CDR3: CAWNRGSGEQFF. The CDR3 DNA follows: TGTGCCTGGAATCGAGGGTCAGGTGAGCAGTTCTTC.

The chain has TRBV19 and TRBJ2-7; 10 nucleotides match TRBD1. The trim removed 4 bases at V and 4 bases at J, leaving 13 bases unmatched. There are 17 residues in the CDR3. Germline V gene data show CDR1 as LNHDA and CDR2 as SQIVND (reference sequence). The CDR3 loop is CASSKDRGPPLVYEQYF. The CDR3 DNA sequence: TGTGCCAGTAGTAAAGACAGGGGGCCTCCCCTAGTTTACGAGCAGTACTTC.

The chain couples TRBV18 to TRBJ2-3; D not certain. The CDR3 covers 13 residues. The V end was cut by 2 bases, the J end by 5 bases, with 8 bases between. Germline CDR1 reads KGHSH; CDR2 reads LQKENI. The CDR3 nucleotides read TGTGCCAGCTCACCAGGGTTGGGAGATACGCAGTATTTT. Residues: CASSPGLGDTQYF.

This clone was counted only a few times. V and J are TRBV5-4 and TRBJ2-3; perhaps TRBD1 as D (7 bases). The germline CDR1 and CDR2 sequences are SGHNT and YYREEE (reference sequence). V dropped 0 bases and J dropped 0 bases, with 11 bases sitting between them. The length of the CDR3 is 16 residues. This CDR3 reads CASSLGRGLSTDTQYF. For the CDR3, the DNA is TGTGCCAGCAGCTTGGGGAGGGGGCTGAGCACAGATACGCAGTATTTT.

The chain employs TRBV19 and TRBJ1-1; D gene unclear. Per the germline V gene, CDR1 is LNHDA and CDR2 is SQIVND (reference sequence). This CDR3 spans 14 amino acids. The V end was cut by 4 bases, the J end by 5 bases, with 14 bases between. The CDR3 here is CASSNPSATTEAFF. The CDR3 nucleotides read TGTGCCAGTAGTAACCCCTCAGCCACAACTGAAGCTTTCTTT.

This clone was found once. The chain recombines TRBV28 with TRBJ2-3, with 9 positions matching TRBD2. The germline V gene has CDR1 MDHEN and CDR2 SYDVKM. Trimming removed 5 bases from V and 3 bases from J; junction bases left unmatched: 18. This CDR3 spans 19 amino acids. CDR3 nucleotide sequence: TGTGCCAGCAGTCCGATATGGGAAGGTAGCGGGAGACTTACAGATACGCAGTATTTT. This encodes CASSPIWEGSGRLTDTQYF. The whole variable domain, remainder taken from reference TRBV28 and TRBJ2-3, is DVKVTQSSRYLVKRTGEKVFLECVQDMDHENMFWYRQDPGLGLRLIYFSYDVKMKEKGDIPEGYSVSREKKERFSLILESASTNQTSMYLCASSPIWEGSGRLTDTQYFGPGTRLTVL.

V and J are TRBV30 and TRBJ2-1; D ambiguous. CDR1 is GTSNPN and CDR2 is SVGIG in the germline V gene (reference sequence). V was cut by 1 base and J by 8 bases, with 9 bases left in between. The CDR3 has 12 residues. This CDR3 reads CAWSGKGYEQFF. DNA for the CDR3: TGTGCCTGGAGTGGCAAAGGCTATGAGCAGTTCTTC.

The V call is TRBV7-8, the J call TRBJ1-5; TRBD1 is a possible D gene (5 bases). CDR1 is SGHVS, CDR2 FQNEAQ, per germline. V gave up 2 bases and J gave up 0 bases, with 17 bases separating them. The CDR3 is 18 amino acids. CDR3 residues: CASSLLGRGGNSNQPQHF. DNA for the CDR3: TGTGCCAGCAGCTTACTGGGGCGGGGGGGAAATAGCAATCAGCCCCAGCATTTT.

V and J are TRBV4-3 and TRBJ2-1; 9 positions agree with TRBD2. Unmatched junction bases numbered 6, after V lost 0 bases and J lost 6 bases. The CDR3 is made up of 16 amino acids. CDR1 and CDR2 (germline): LGHNA, YSLEER. The CDR3 region has the DNA TGCGCCAGCAGCCAAGATTTGACTAGCGGATCCAATGAGCAGTTCTTC. It translates to CASSQDLTSGSNEQFF.

This rearrangement joins TRBV29-1 to TRBJ1-3; TRBD1 matches at 7 bases. Germline V gene data show CDR1 as SQVTM and CDR2 as ANQGSEA. The CDR3 runs to 15 residues. The V and J ends lost 3 bases and 1 base, in that order; junction bases with no gene match: 6. The CDR3 sequence: CSVDTRGSSGNTIYF. Here the CDR3 DNA reads TGCAGCGTTGATACCAGGGGGAGTTCTGGAAACACCATATATTTT.

The chain couples TRBV11-2 to TRBJ2-1, with 8 bases lining up with TRBD2. CDR1 SGHAT and CDR2 FQNNGV come from the germline V gene. The CDR3 sequence is 15 residues long. V was pared by 7 bases and J by 4 bases, with 9 bases of the junction left unmatched. In nucleotides, the CDR3 is TGTGCCAGCACCTCATGGCGGGAGGAATACAATGAGCAGTTCTTC. Residues: CASTSWREEYNEQFF.

The V and J genes are TRBV7-9 and TRBJ2-7; D call uncertain. V lost 7 bases, J lost 5 bases, and 9 bases lay in between. The length of the CDR3 is 11 residues. The germline gives CDR1 SEHNR, CDR2 FQNEAQ (reference sequence). CDR3 bases: TGTGCCAGCACCTTTACGGACGAGCAGTACTTC. This encodes CASTFTDEQYF.